The rows below give T cell receptor beta chains drawn from one sample of a study of T cell responses to AZD1222 COVID-19 vaccine. Assay: immunoSEQ multiplex PCR; the TCRdb copy retains only in-frame clones and omits some. The sample records about 170,000 clones, roughly nine tenths being singletons. Specimen: peripheral blood, collected on day 0 of AZD1222 vaccination. The receptors were sampled from an adult in good health. The CDR3 runs from the conserved cysteine through the conserved F or W. A D gene is named only where the DNA matches it firmly. Not all rows give a size; the values are once, few, many and, for expanded clones, a class.

V,D,J,size,DNA,CDR3
TRBV11-3,NA,TRBJ2-2,once,TGTGCCAGCAGCACCTACAGGGCCCTGAACACCGGGGAGCTGTTTTTT,CASSTYRALNTGELFF
TRBV11-2,NA,TRBJ2-7,few,NA,CASSFAGGTLGDYF
TRBV2,NA,TRBJ1-6,NA,TGTGCCAGCAACCCTACGCAACGGAACAATTCACCCCTCCACTTT,CASNPTQRNNSPLHF
TRBV29-1,NA,TRBJ2-1,once,TGCAGCGTTGCCCTACTACTAGACAATGAGCAGTTCTTC,CSVALLLDNEQFF
TRBV5-4,TRBD2,TRBJ2-3,NA,TGTGCCAGCAGGAGACTAGCGGGGGGGAGCACAGATACGCAGTATTTT,CASRRLAGGSTDTQYF
TRBV5-1,TRBD2,TRBJ2-7,NA,TGCGCCAGCAGCTTTAGCGGGGTCCCTGGCTACGAGCAGTACTTC,CASSFSGVPGYEQYF
TRBV19,NA,TRBJ1-5,NA,TGTGCCAGTAGAAGACAGCCCCAGCATTTT,CASRRQPQHF
TRBV7-9,NA,TRBJ2-1,NA,TGTGCCAGGGACGGGGGCCCCTACAATGAGCAGTTCTTC,CARDGGPYNEQFF
TRBV21-1,NA,TRBJ1-5,NA,TGTGCCAGCAGCGATATTTTGCCGGACAGGGTGTTGAGAAGCAATCAGCCCCAGCATTTT,CASSDILPDRVLRSNQPQHF
TRBV28,TRBD1,TRBJ1-2,NA,TGTGCCAGCAGGACAGGGGGCAATGGCTACACCTTC,CASRTGGNGYTF
TRBV6-1,NA,TRBJ1-4,NA,TGTGCCAGCAGTGAAGCGGGGGGGCAAGAAAAACTGTTTTTT,CASSEAGGQEKLFF
TRBV11-2,NA,TRBJ2-5,NA,TGTGCCAGCAGCTTAAGCAGGGGTAAAGAGACCCAGTACTTC,CASSLSRGKETQYF
TRBV11-2,NA,TRBJ2-5,NA,TGTGCCAGCAGCCCCGGAGGGACTTACCAAGAGACCCAGTACTTC,CASSPGGTYQETQYF
TRBV7-2,NA,TRBJ1-5,NA,TGTGCCAGCAGCTTAGGTACCGGGGGAGAGCCCCAGCATTTT,CASSLGTGGEPQHF
TRBV13,NA,TRBJ2-7,NA,TGTGCCAGCAGCTTAGGAGGGGCTCCAGGCTACGAGCAGTACTTC,CASSLGGAPGYEQYF
TRBV5-1,NA,TRBJ1-1,NA,TGCGCCAGCAGCTTGGGTCAGACAGAGAACACTGAAGCTTTCTTT,CASSLGQTENTEAFF
TRBV27,NA,TRBJ1-5,NA,TGTGCCAGCAGCGTTTCGGGCAGAGATAGCAATCAGCCCCAGCATTTT,CASSVSGRDSNQPQHF
TRBV12-3/TRBV12-4,TRBD1,TRBJ2-2,NA,TGTGCCAGCAGGACCAGGGGGACCGGGGAGCTGTTTTTT,CASRTRGTGELFF
TRBV3-1/TRBV3-2,TRBD2,TRBJ2-1,NA,TGTGCCAGCAGCCTGGGGGCTAGCGGGCACAATGAGCAGTTCTTC,CASSLGASGHNEQFF
TRBV9,NA,TRBJ1-2,NA,TGTGCCAGCAGCGTAGACTCAGTTAACTATGGCTACACCTTC,CASSVDSVNYGYTF
TRBV6-7,NA,TRBJ2-1,NA,TGTGCCAGCAGTTTCCATGATTGGGACAATGGGGTGAATGAGCAGTTCTTC,CASSFHDWDNGVNEQFF
TRBV5-5,NA,TRBJ1-2,NA,TGTGCCAGCAGCCACCAGGGTTCGGGGGGCTATGGCTACACCTTC,CASSHQGSGGYGYTF
TRBV28,NA,TRBJ2-3,NA,TGTGCCAGCAGTTTACCGGGGGGCCGCGATACGCAGTATTTT,CASSLPGGRDTQYF
TRBV18,NA,TRBJ2-3,NA,TGTGCCAGCTCACGCCGGGACATCACAGATACGCAGTATTTT,CASSRRDITDTQYF
TRBV6-5,NA,TRBJ1-1,NA,TGTGCCAGCCGGCCGGGCCCCCTTCTGAACACTGAAGCTTTCTTT,CASRPGPLLNTEAFF
TRBV5-6,TRBD1,TRBJ1-2,few,TGTGCCAGCAGCCCCCGGCAGGGGGTCGGCAACACCTTC,CASSPRQGVGNTF
TRBV11-3,NA,TRBJ1-2,NA,TGTGCCAGCAGCCGACTCGGGACGAGCGGCTACACCTTC,CASSRLGTSGYTF
TRBV24-1,TRBD2,TRBJ2-1,NA,TGTGCCGTCTTAGCGGGGGGGCCGGTTAATGAGCAGTTCTTC,CAVLAGGPVNEQFF
TRBV28,TRBD1,TRBJ1-5,NA,TGTGCCAGCAGTTTATGGGGGGACAGGGGTTTTAATCAGCCCCAGCATTTT,CASSLWGDRGFNQPQHF
TRBV19,NA,TRBJ1-5,NA,TGTGCCAGTAGTATAAGGGGGGTCAATCAGCCCCAGCATTTT,CASSIRGVNQPQHF
TRBV6-5,NA,TRBJ2-6,NA,TGTGCCAGCAGGGCTGGGGGGGCCAACGTCCTGACTTTC,CASRAGGANVLTF
TRBV19,NA,TRBJ1-2,NA,TGTGCCAGTAGTATGGTAACCAAAGCTAACTATGGCTACACCTTC,CASSMVTKANYGYTF
TRBV28,TRBD1,TRBJ1-2,NA,TGTGCCAGCAGTTCGGGACAGGGCCGTGGCTACACCTTC,CASSSGQGRGYTF
TRBV5-6,TRBD2,TRBJ2-7,NA,TGTGCCAGCTGCCGGGTAGCGGGGGGGCCGGGGTACTACGAGCAGTACTTC,CASCRVAGGPGYYEQYF
TRBV9,NA,TRBJ2-3,NA,TGTGCCAGCAGCCCCCGCGGTGCTAACACAGATACGCAGTATTTT,CASSPRGANTDTQYF
TRBV5-1,TRBD2,TRBJ2-1,NA,TGCGCCAGCAGACGACTAGCGGGGGGCCCTCTTGATGAGCAGTTCTTC,CASRRLAGGPLDEQFF
TRBV24-1,TRBD1,TRBJ2-5,NA,TGTGCCACCAGTGATCGGACAGGGGAGTTTAGAGAGACCCAGTACTTC,CATSDRTGEFRETQYF
TRBV10-3,NA,TRBJ1-2,NA,TGTGCCATCAGTGAGAGACAGGAGCAGGATGGCTACACCTTC,CAISERQEQDGYTF
TRBV28,NA,TRBJ2-7,NA,TGTGCCAGCAGTTTCGGAGGGAGGTGGGAGCAGTACTTC,CASSFGGRWEQYF
TRBV4-1,TRBD1,TRBJ2-6,once,TGCGCCAGCAGCCAAGACCCCACAGGGGGTTACTCTGGGGCCAACGTCCTGACTTTC,CASSQDPTGGYSGANVLTF
TRBV2,NA,TRBJ1-6,NA,TGTGCCAGCAGTTCCCGGGGGCTCCACTTT,CASSSRGLHF
TRBV5-8,NA,TRBJ2-7,NA,TGTGCCAGCAGGTCTCCGGGACACGGCGTTGACGAGCAGTACTTC,CASRSPGHGVDEQYF
TRBV7-4,NA,TRBJ1-1,NA,TGTGCCAGCAGCCCTATGGGGGAGGGCAGGCCCTTGGCCCAGGAGAACACTGAAGCTTTCTTT,CASSPMGEGRPLAQENTEAFF
TRBV11-2,TRBD1,TRBJ2-2,NA,TGTGCCAGCAGCGGAATACAGGGGAAAGGCGGGGAGCTGTTTTTT,CASSGIQGKGGELFF
TRBV5-6,NA,TRBJ2-2,NA,TGTGCCAGTGGCGGGGCAGGGGTTCTCACCGGGGAGCTGTTTTTT,CASGGAGVLTGELFF
TRBV28,NA,TRBJ1-5,NA,TGTGCCAGCAGCTTCCCGGGTCAGCCCCAGCATTTT,CASSFPGQPQHF
TRBV9,NA,TRBJ1-2,NA,TGTGCCAGCAGCGAATCCGGTAATTCTAACTATGGCTACACCTTC,CASSESGNSNYGYTF
TRBV6-1,NA,TRBJ1-2,NA,TGTGCCAGCAGTGACCCTTATGGCTACACCTTC,CASSDPYGYTF
TRBV28,NA,TRBJ1-5,NA,TGTGCCAGCAGTCCGGGGGTAAATCAGCCCCAGCATTTT,CASSPGVNQPQHF
TRBV28,TRBD1,TRBJ2-7,once,TGTGCCAGCAGACTACAGGGGAACTCCTACGAGCAGTACTTC,CASRLQGNSYEQYF